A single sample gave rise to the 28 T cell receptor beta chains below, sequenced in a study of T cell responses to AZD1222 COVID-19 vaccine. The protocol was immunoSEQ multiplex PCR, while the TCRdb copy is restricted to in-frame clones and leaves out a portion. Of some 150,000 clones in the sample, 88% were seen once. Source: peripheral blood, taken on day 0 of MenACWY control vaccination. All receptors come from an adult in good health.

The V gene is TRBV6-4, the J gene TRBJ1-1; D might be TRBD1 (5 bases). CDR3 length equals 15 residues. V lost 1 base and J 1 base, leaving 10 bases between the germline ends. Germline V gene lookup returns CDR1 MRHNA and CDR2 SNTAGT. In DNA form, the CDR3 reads TGTGCCAGCAGTGACTTCCCAGGGAGGAACACTGAAGCTTTCTTT. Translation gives CASSDFPGRNTEAFF.

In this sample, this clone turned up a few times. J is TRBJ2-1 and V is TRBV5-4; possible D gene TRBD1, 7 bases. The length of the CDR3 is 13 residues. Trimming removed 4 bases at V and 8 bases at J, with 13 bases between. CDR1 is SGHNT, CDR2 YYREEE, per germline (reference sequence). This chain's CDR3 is CASSPTGEDEQFF. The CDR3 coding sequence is TGTGCCAGCAGCCCAACAGGGGAGGATGAGCAGTTCTTC.

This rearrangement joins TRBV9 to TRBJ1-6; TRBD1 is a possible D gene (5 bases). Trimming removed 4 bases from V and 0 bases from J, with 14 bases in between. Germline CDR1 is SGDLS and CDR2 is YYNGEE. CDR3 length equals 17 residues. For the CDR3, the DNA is TGTGCCAGCAGCCTAGGGGACGGATTCTCCTATAATTCACCCCTCCACTTT. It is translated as CASSLGDGFSYNSPLHF.

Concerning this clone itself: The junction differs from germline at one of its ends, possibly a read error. This chain's CDR3 is CASTQGILHDTQYF. The CDR3 DNA follows: TGTGCCAGCACCCAAGGGATACTTCATGATACGCAGTATTTT. The chain carries TRBV3-1 (or the pseudogene TRBV3-2) and TRBJ2-3; D is unresolved. Germline CDR1 and CDR2: LGHDT and YNNKEL (reference sequence). This CDR3 comprises 14 residues.

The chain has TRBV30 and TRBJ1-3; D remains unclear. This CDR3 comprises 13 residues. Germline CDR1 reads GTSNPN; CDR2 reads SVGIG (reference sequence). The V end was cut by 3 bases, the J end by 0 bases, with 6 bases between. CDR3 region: CAWSLTSGNTIYF. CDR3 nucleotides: TGTGCCTGGAGCCTAACCTCTGGAAACACCATATATTTT. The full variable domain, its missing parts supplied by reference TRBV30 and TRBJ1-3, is SQTIHQWPATLVQPVGSPLSLECTVEGTSNPNLYWYRQAAGRGLQLLFYSVGIGQISSEVPQNLSASRPQDRQFILSSKKLLLSDSGFYLCAWSLTSGNTIYFGEGSWLTVV.

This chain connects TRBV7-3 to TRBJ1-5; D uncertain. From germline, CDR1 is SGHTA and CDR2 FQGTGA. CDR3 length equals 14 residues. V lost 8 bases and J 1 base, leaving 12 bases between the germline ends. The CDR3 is CASGRSGSNQPQHF. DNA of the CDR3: TGTGCCAGCGGCAGATCGGGAAGCAATCAGCCCCAGCATTTT.

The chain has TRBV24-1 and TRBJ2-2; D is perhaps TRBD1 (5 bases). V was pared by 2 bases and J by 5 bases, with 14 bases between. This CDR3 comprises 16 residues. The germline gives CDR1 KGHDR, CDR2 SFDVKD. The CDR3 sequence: CATSDSWKGVTGELFF. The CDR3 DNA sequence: TGTGCCACCAGTGATTCCTGGAAAGGGGTAACCGGGGAGCTGTTTTTT.

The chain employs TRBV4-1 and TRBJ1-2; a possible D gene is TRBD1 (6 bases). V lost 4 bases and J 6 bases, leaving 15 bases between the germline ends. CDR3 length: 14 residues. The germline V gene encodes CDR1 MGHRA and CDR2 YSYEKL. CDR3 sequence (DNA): TGCGCCAGCAGCCCTATGAAAACAGGGAATGGCTACACCTTC. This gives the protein CASSPMKTGNGYTF.

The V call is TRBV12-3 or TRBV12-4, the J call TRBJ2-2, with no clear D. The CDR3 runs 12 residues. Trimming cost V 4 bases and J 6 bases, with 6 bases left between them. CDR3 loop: CASSSIAGELFF. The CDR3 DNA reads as TGTGCCAGCAGTTCCATTGCCGGGGAGCTGTTTTTT.

CDR3 amino acids: CASSIDRVGAMNTEAFF. CDR3 coding DNA: TGTGCCAGTAGTATAGATAGGGTCGGGGCCATGAACACTGAAGCTTTCTTT. The chain combines TRBV19 with TRBJ1-1, with D possibly matching TRBD1 (5 bases). V lost 0 bases and J lost 0, with 14 bases in between. In germline, CDR1 is LNHDA, CDR2 SQIVND (reference sequence). The length of the CDR3 is 17 residues. Supplemented by reference TRBV19 and TRBJ1-1, the full variable domain reads DGGITQSPKYLFRKEGQNVTLSCEQNLNHDAMYWYRQDPGQGLRLIYYSQIVNDFQKGDIAEGYSVSREKKESFPLTVTSAQKNPTAFYLCASSIDRVGAMNTEAFFGQGTRLTVV.

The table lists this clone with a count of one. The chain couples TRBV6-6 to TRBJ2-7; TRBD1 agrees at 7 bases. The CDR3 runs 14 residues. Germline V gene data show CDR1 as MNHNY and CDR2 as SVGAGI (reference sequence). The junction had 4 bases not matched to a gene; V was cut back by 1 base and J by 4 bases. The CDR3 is CASSYLDREYEQYF. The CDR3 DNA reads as TGTGCCAGCAGTTACTTAGACAGGGAGTACGAGCAGTACTTC.

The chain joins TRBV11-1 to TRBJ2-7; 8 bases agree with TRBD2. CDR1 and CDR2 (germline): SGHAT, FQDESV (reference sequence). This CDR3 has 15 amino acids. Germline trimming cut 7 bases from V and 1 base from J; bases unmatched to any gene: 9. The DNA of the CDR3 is TGTGCCAGCACCCCAGAGTTAGCGGGGTCCTACGAGCAGTACTTC. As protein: CASTPELAGSYEQYF. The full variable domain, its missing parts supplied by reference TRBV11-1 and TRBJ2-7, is EAEVAQSPRYKITEKSQAVAFWCDPISGHATLYWYRQILGQGPELLVQFQDESVVDDSQLPKDRFSAERLKGVDSTLKIQPAELGDSAMYLCASTPELAGSYEQYFGPGTRLTVT.

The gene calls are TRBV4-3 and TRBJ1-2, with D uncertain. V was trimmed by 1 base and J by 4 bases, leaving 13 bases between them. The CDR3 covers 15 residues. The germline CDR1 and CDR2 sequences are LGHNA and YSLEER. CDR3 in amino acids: CASSQGTITGYGYTF. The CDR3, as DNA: TGCGCCAGCAGCCAAGGCACCATCACGGGCTATGGCTACACCTTC.

The CDR3: CASSGTGGNQPQHF. The DNA for the CDR3 is TGTGCCAGCTCAGGGACAGGGGGCAATCAGCCCCAGCATTTT. V and J are TRBV18 and TRBJ1-5, with 10 bases lining up with TRBD1. The junction had 0 bases not matched to a gene; V was cut back by 5 bases and J by 2 bases. Per germline, CDR1 KGHSH and CDR2 LQKENI. CDR3 length: 14 amino acids.

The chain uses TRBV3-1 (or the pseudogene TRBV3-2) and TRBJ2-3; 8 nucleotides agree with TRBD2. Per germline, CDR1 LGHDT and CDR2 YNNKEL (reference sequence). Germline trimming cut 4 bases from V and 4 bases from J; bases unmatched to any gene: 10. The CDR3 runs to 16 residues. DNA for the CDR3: TGTGCCAGCAGCCCCTGGAGCGGGGGCGCCGCAGATACGCAGTATTTT. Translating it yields CASSPWSGGAADTQYF.

This CDR3 is CASSYMGQGFYEQYF. In DNA, the CDR3 is TGTGCCAGCAGTTATATGGGACAGGGGTTCTACGAGCAGTACTTC. This chain joins TRBV6-2 or TRBV6-3 and TRBJ2-7; TRBD1 matches at 10 bases. V trimming: 3 bases; J trimming: 3 bases; junction bases outside the gene matches: 5. Germline CDR1 is MNHEY and CDR2 is SVGEGT. The CDR3 spans 15 residues.

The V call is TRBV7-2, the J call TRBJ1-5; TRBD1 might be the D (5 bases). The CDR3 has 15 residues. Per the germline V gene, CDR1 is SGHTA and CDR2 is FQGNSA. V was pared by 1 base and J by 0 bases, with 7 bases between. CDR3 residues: CASSLEGHSNQPQHF. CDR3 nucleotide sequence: TGTGCCAGCAGCTTAGAAGGACATAGCAATCAGCCCCAGCATTTT.

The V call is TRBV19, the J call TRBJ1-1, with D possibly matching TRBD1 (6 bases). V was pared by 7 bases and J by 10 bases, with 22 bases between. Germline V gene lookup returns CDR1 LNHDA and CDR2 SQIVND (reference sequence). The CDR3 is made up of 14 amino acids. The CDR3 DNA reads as TGTGCCAGTACCCTAGGACAGTTCCAACCTGGAGCTTTCTTT. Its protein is CASTLGQFQPGAFF.

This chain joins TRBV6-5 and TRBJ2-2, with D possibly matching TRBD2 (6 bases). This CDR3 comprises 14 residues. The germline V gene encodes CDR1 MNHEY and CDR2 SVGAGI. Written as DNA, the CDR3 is TGTGCGGTGGCCGGGGGTCTCCTTACCGGGGAGCTGTTTTTT. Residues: CAVAGGLLTGELFF.

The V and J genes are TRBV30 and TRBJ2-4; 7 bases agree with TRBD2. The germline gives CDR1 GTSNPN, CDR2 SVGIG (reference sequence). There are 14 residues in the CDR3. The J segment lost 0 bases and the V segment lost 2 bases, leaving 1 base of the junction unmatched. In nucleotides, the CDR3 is TGTGCCTGGAGTAGCGGGGTAGCCAAAAACATTCAGTACTTC. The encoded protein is CAWSSGVAKNIQYF.

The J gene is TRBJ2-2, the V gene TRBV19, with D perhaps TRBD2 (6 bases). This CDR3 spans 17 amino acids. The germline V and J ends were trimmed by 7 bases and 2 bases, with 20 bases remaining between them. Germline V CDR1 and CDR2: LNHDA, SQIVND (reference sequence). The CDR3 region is CASKKGGVRHNTGELFF. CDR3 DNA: TGTGCCAGTAAAAAGGGCGGGGTCAGACACAACACCGGGGAGCTGTTTTTT.

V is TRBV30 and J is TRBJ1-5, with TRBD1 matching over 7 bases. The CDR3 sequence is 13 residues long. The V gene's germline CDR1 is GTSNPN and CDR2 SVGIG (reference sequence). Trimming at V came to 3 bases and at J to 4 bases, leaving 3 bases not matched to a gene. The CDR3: CAWSRGINQPQHF. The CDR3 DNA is TGTGCCTGGAGCAGGGGGATTAATCAGCCCCAGCATTTT. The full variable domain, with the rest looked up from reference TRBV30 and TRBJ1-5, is SQTIHQWPATLVQPVGSPLSLECTVEGTSNPNLYWYRQAAGRGLQLLFYSVGIGQISSEVPQNLSASRPQDRQFILSSKKLLLSDSGFYLCAWSRGINQPQHFGDGTRLSIL.

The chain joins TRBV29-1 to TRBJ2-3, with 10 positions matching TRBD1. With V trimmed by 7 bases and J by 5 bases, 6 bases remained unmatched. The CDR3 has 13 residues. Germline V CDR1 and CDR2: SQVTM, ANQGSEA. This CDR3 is CSARQGAGDTQYF. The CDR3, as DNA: TGCAGCGCCCGACAGGGGGCCGGAGATACGCAGTATTTT.

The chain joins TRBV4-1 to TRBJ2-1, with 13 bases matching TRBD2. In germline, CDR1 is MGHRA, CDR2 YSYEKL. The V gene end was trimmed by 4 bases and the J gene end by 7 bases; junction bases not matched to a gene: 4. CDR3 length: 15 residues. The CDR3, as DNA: TGCGCCAGCAGCCCCGGACTAGCGGGAGCTAATGAGCAGTTCTTC. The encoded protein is CASSPGLAGANEQFF.

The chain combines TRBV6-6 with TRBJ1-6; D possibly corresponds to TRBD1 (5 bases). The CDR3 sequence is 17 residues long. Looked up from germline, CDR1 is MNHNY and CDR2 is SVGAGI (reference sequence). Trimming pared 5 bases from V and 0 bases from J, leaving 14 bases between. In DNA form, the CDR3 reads TGTGCCAGCAGTCCCGGGACCTTGAGCTCCTATAATTCACCCCTCCACTTT. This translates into CASSPGTLSSYNSPLHF.

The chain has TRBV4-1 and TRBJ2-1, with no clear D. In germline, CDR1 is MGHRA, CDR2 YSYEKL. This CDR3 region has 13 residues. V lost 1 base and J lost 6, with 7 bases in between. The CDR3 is CASSQGSPNEQFF. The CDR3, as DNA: TGCGCCAGCAGCCAAGGGTCCCCCAATGAGCAGTTCTTC.

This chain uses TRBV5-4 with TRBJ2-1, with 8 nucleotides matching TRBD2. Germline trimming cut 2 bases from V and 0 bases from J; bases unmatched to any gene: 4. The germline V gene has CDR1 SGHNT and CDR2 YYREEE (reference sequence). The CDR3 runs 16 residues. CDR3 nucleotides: TGTGCCAGCAGCTTAGGGGCGGGAGGCTCCTACAATGAGCAGTTCTTC. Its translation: CASSLGAGGSYNEQFF.

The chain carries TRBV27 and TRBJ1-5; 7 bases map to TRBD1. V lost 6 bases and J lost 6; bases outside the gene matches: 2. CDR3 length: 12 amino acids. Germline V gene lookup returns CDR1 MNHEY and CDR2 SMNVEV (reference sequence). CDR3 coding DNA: TGTGCCAGCAGCCACAGGGGTCAGCCCCAGCATTTT. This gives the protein CASSHRGQPQHF.